The 20 T cell receptor beta chains below all came from one sample that was sequenced in a study of blood T cell repertoires in COVID-19. This table comes from immunoSEQ multiplex PCR, and its TCRdb copy is limited to in-frame clones, with some not included. Among 60,000 to 85,000 clones listed, 80% were seen once. Sequenced input: peripheral blood. The source of these receptors is a man between 65 and 79 years old who had recovered from COVID-19.

This clone was seen once. This rearrangement joins TRBV12-5 to TRBJ1-3, with D unresolved. Trimming took off 1 base at V and 3 bases at J, with 10 bases between the two ends. CDR1 LGHNT and CDR2 FRNRAP come from the germline V gene. This CDR3 has 15 residues. CDR3 sequence reads: CASGLAARDGNTIYF. CDR3 in DNA: TGTGCTAGTGGTTTGGCCGCCCGAGATGGAAACACCATATATTTT.

The V call is TRBV19, the J call TRBJ1-4; D perhaps matches TRBD1 (5 bases). V shed 6 bases and J shed 7 bases, with 15 bases lying between them. Germline CDR1 LNHDA, CDR2 SQIVND (reference sequence). The CDR3 has 14 amino acids. The CDR3 reads CASRKGVQVEKLFF. CDR3 sequence (DNA): TGTGCCAGTAGGAAAGGGGTCCAGGTTGAAAAACTGTTTTTT.

CDR3 bases: TGTGCCAGCAGCTTAGAATTCGTCAGGGGGACGTTCTCTGGAAACACCATATATTTT. Encoded protein: CASSLEFVRGTFSGNTIYF. V is TRBV7-9 and J is TRBJ1-3; 7 bases map to TRBD1. This CDR3 has 19 amino acids. Looked up from germline, CDR1 is SEHNR and CDR2 is FQNEAQ (reference sequence). The V segment lost 1 base and the J segment 0 bases; nucleotides outside the gene matches: 12.

The chain is built from TRBV7-2 and TRBJ2-1, with D perhaps matching TRBD2 (5 bases). Per germline, CDR1 SGHTA and CDR2 FQGNSA. V was shortened by 1 base and J by 4 bases, with 11 bases between the two germline ends. This CDR3 comprises 15 residues. The CDR3 region is CASSLGLAEYNEQFF. In DNA, the CDR3 is TGTGCCAGCAGCTTAGGGCTAGCCGAGTACAATGAGCAGTTCTTC.

The chain combines TRBV23-1 with TRBJ2-7; 7 bases agree with TRBD1. TRBV23-1 is identified as an open reading frame with a role that is uncertain. J lost 5 bases, V lost 3 bases, and 7 bases had no gene match. The CDR3 spans 14 residues. The CDR3, as DNA: TGCGCCAGCAGTCAGCCAGGGGGAGTTGACGAGCAGTACTTC. Its protein is CASSQPGGVDEQYF.

This chain links TRBV28 with TRBJ2-3, with 7 bases identical to TRBD2. Germline values: CDR1 MDHEN, CDR2 SYDVKM. The CDR3 extends over 15 amino acids. V was clipped by 5 bases and J by 2 bases; unmatched bases: 7. The CDR3 loop reads CASSPASGLTDTQYF. The CDR3 DNA follows: TGTGCCAGCAGTCCCGCTAGCGGACTCACAGATACGCAGTATTTT.

This clone is a singleton in its sample. The CDR3 sequence: CASNLPPLAGGYNEQFF. In nucleotides, the CDR3 is TGTGCCAGCAACTTGCCGCCCCTAGCGGGGGGCTACAATGAGCAGTTCTTC. V is TRBV11-3 and J is TRBJ2-1; TRBD2 matches at 11 bases. The CDR3 is made up of 17 amino acids. V lost 7 bases, J lost 3 bases, and 11 bases stayed unmatched. The germline V gene encodes CDR1 SGHNT and CDR2 YENEEA.

The rearrangement links TRBV7-8 to TRBJ1-1, with TRBD1 matching 10 bases. V dropped 7 bases and J dropped 5; count of bases not matched to a gene: 7. The CDR3 spans 14 residues. Germline lookup yields CDR1 SGHVS and CDR2 FQNEAQ. The DNA for the CDR3 is TGTGCCAGCACTCCCCGGGACAGGGGTACTGAAGCTTTCTTT. Protein sequence: CASTPRDRGTEAFF.

The chain combines TRBV4-1 with TRBJ2-7, with TRBD2 identical over 7 bases. Losses at the gene ends were 1 base for V and 6 bases for J; bases not matched to a gene: 12. The CDR3 contains 16 residues. Per germline, CDR1 MGHRA and CDR2 YSYEKL. The CDR3 nucleotides are TGCGCCAGCAGCCAAGCGGCGGGAGCACGTCGTCGCGAGCAGTACTTC. Its protein is CASSQAAGARRREQYF.

The table lists this clone with a few counts. V gene TRBV7-8 combines with J gene TRBJ2-2; 11 bases agree with TRBD2. This CDR3 contains 17 residues. Germline-derived CDR1 and CDR2 are SGHVS and FQNEAQ. Trimming took 5 bases from V and 4 from J; bases not matched to a gene: 9. CDR3 region: CASSPTHSGRGTGELFF. CDR3 in DNA: TGTGCCAGCAGCCCGACCCATAGCGGGAGGGGCACCGGGGAGCTGTTTTTT.

CDR3 protein: CASSPQGVGNTIYF. The CDR3 nucleotides are TGTGCCAGCAGCCCCCAGGGGGTTGGAAACACCATATATTTT. The chain combines TRBV9 with TRBJ1-3; 7 bases align to TRBD1. Germline loops: CDR1 SGDLS, CDR2 YYNGEE. V lost 4 bases, J lost 3 bases, and 4 bases stayed unmatched. CDR3 size: 14 residues. Variable domain in full (rest from reference TRBV9 and TRBJ1-3): DSGVTQTPKHLITATGQRVTLRCSPRSGDLSVYWYQQSLDQGLQFLIQYYNGEERAKGNILERFSAQQFPDLHSELNLSSLELGDSALYFCASSPQGVGNTIYFGEGSWLTVV.

V and J are TRBV5-6 and TRBJ1-4, with D uncertain. V lost 0 bases and J lost 7, with 22 bases in between. The CDR3 totals 18 residues. Germline V gene lookup returns CDR1 SGHDT and CDR2 YYEEEE. DNA for the CDR3: TGTGCCAGCAGCTTGGCCCCCCTGGCGGGCAGGTACACTGAAAAACTGTTTTTT. Its protein product is CASSLAPLAGRYTEKLFF. Based on the CDR3 plus reference TRBV5-6 and TRBJ1-4, the full variable domain is DAGVTQSPTHLIKTRGQQVTLRCSPKSGHDTVSWYQQALGQGPQFIFQYYEEEERQRGNFPDRFSGHQFPNYSSELNVNALLLGDSALYLCASSLAPLAGRYTEKLFFGSGTQLSVL.

The V call is TRBV7-7, the J call TRBJ2-7, with D tentatively TRBD1 (6 bases). Germline V lookup: CDR1 SSHAT, CDR2 FNYEAQ (reference sequence). Trimming removed 5 bases at V and 6 bases at J, with 14 bases between. This CDR3 region has 13 residues. DNA of the CDR3: TGTGCCAGCAGCCCGACAGGTTTCGGCGAGCAGTACTTC. Translating gives CASSPTGFGEQYF. Full variable domain (outside the CDR3, taken from reference TRBV7-7 and TRBJ2-7): GAGVSQSPRYKVTKRGQDVTLRCDPISSHATLYWYQQALGQGPEFLTYFNYEAQPDKSGLPSDRFSAERPEGSISTLTIQRTEQRDSAMYRCASSPTGFGEQYFGPGTRLTVT.

The chain combines TRBV10-3 with TRBJ1-1; the D is unclear. V was trimmed by 6 bases and J by 1 base, leaving 9 bases between them. Germline V CDR1 and CDR2: ENHRY, SYGVKD. This CDR3 spans 13 amino acids. The CDR3: CAIREEQNTEAFF. Written as DNA, the CDR3 is TGTGCCATCAGGGAGGAGCAGAACACTGAAGCTTTCTTT.

This chain joins TRBV18 and TRBJ1-1; a weak D match, TRBD1 (6 bases). The length of the CDR3 is 14 residues. CDR1 and CDR2 (germline): KGHSH, LQKENI. Trimming removed 6 bases from V and 1 base from J, with 12 bases in between. CDR3 in amino acids: CASSLGGPNTEAFF. DNA for the CDR3: TGTGCCAGCTCCCTAGGGGGTCCGAACACTGAAGCTTTCTTT. Complete variable domain (other parts from reference TRBV18 and TRBJ1-1): NAGVMQNPRHLVRRRGQEARLRCSPMKGHSHVYWYRQLPEEGLKFMVYLQKENIIDESGMPKERFSAEFPKEGPSILRIQQVVRGDSAAYFCASSLGGPNTEAFFGQGTRLTVV.

This chain links TRBV28 with TRBJ2-7, with TRBD1 matching 8 bases. The CDR3 spans 12 residues. Germline V lookup: CDR1 MDHEN, CDR2 SYDVKM. The V and J ends lost 10 bases and 7 bases, in that order; junction bases with no gene match: 9. CDR3 loop: CATVTGGWEQYF. CDR3 coding DNA: TGTGCCACGGTTACAGGGGGGTGGGAGCAGTACTTC.

CDR3 nucleotides: TGTGCCTGGAGGGGACTAGCGGGGAACACCGGGGAGCTGTTTTTT. It is translated as CAWRGLAGNTGELFF. The rearrangement links TRBV30 to TRBJ2-2, with 12 bases identical to TRBD2. The V and J ends lost 3 bases and 1 base, in that order; junction bases with no gene match: 0. The CDR3 loop spans 15 amino acids. Germline V gene lookup returns CDR1 GTSNPN and CDR2 SVGIG (reference sequence).

This clone was found once. The rearrangement joins TRBV3-1 (or the pseudogene TRBV3-2) to TRBJ2-7; 9 bases align to TRBD1. V gave up 0 bases and J gave up 1 base; unmatched junction bases: 4. Germline V lookup: CDR1 LGHDT, CDR2 YNNKEL (reference sequence). The CDR3 is 16 residues long. The CDR3 loop reads CASSQDPGQGSYEQYF. CDR3 coding DNA: TGTGCCAGCAGCCAAGATCCGGGACAGGGTTCCTACGAGCAGTACTTC.

The rearrangement joins TRBV24-1 to TRBJ2-5; the match to TRBD1 covers 7 bases. CDR1 is KGHDR and CDR2 is SFDVKD in the germline V gene. The CDR3 length is 15 residues. V lost 3 bases, J lost 3 bases, and 6 bases stayed unmatched. The CDR3 loop is CATSDPRDSEETQYF. Here the CDR3 DNA reads TGTGCCACCAGTGATCCCCGGGACAGTGAAGAGACCCAGTACTTC.

This clone has only a few counts. This chain joins TRBV28 and TRBJ1-1; TRBD1 matches 7 bases. This CDR3 region has 14 residues. V lost 2 bases, J lost 11 bases, and 11 bases stayed unmatched. CDR1 is MDHEN, CDR2 SYDVKM, per germline. CDR3 DNA: TGTGCCAGCAGTTTAATTTACACAGGGGTCGGGGCTTTCTTT. It is translated as CASSLIYTGVGAFF.